What follows describes a single T cell receptor beta chain. Its antigen remains unidentified. No quality values exist for individual bases; no much larger clone is one base distant. The record originates from a study of technical replicates of blood from a few donors (dated by TCRdb to between 2016 and 2019). Sequences LGHNA (CDR1) and YSLEER (CDR2) are obtained from the germline V gene. The junction shows trimming of 3 bases on V and 4 bases on J, plus 13 bases between the germline ends. The CDR3 covers 15 residues, taking in both the cysteine and the phenylalanine. This entry keeps only the CDR3 DNA: 45 bases, framed from base 1. The library was prepared using the immunoSEQ multiplex PCR assay. Held by TCRdb, this immuneACCESS table contains in-frame sequences only and omits some clones. Under half of the omission traces to an unresolved V gene where checked; the cause of the rest is unknown. A total of some 87,000 clones appear in this sample, 85% to 95% of them only once. Approximately 0.4% of the sample is taken by the ten largest.

Sequencing used T cells isolated from PBMCs. The rearranged chain carries TRBV4-3 and TRBJ2-1; matching of 6 bases hints at TRBD2 as the D gene. The clonotype originates from a human donor in good health. The DNA sequence reads TGCGCCAGCAGCCATAAGACTAGTGGTTACAATGAGCAGTTCTTC. This translates into CASSHKTSGYNEQFF.